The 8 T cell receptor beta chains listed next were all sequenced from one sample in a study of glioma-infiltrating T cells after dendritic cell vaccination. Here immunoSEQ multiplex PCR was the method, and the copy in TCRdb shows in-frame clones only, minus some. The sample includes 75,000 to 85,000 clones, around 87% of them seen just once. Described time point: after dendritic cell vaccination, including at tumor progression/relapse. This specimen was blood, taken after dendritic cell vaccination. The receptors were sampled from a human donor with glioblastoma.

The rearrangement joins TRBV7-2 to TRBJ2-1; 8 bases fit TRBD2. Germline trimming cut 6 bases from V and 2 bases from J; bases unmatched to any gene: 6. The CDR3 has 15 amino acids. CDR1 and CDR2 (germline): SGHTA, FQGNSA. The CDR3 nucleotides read TGTGCCAGCAGACCCGGGGGGGGCGCCTACAATGAGCAGTTCTTC. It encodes CASRPGGGAYNEQFF.

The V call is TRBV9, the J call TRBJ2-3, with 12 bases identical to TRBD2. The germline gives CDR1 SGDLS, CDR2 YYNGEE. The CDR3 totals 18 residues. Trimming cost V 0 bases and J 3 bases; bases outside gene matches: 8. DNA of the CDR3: TGTGCCAGCAGCGTAGGAGGTCTAGCGGGGGGGCGGACAGATACGCAGTATTTT. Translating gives CASSVGGLAGGRTDTQYF.

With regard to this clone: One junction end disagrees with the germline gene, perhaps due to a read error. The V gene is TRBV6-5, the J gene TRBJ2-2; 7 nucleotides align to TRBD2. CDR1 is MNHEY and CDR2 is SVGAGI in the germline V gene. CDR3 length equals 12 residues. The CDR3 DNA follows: TGCCTACGCGGGAGACCCCCCGGGGAGCTGTTTTTT. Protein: CLRGRPPGELFF.

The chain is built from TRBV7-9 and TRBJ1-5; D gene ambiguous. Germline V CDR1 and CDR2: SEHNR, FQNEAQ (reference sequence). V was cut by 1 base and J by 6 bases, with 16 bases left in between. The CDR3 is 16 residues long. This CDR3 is CASSLGAGRVVQPQHF. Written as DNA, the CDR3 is TGTGCCAGCAGCTTAGGGGCAGGAAGAGTAGTTCAGCCCCAGCATTTT.

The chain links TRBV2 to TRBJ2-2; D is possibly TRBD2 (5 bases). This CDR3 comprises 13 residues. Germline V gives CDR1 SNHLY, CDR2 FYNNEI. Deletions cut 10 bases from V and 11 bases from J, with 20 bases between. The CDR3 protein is CATNPDGESELFF. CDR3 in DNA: TGTGCCACAAACCCAGACGGGGAATCCGAGCTGTTTTTT.

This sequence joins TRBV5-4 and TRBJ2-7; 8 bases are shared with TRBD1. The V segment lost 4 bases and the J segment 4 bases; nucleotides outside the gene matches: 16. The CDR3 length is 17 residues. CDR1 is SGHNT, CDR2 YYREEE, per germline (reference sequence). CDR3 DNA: TGTGCCAGCAGCGCCGGACAGGGAAAGGGGGGATTTTACGAGCAGTACTTC. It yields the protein CASSAGQGKGGFYEQYF.

In DNA, the CDR3 is TGTGCCAGCAGCCGGGACAGGGATATTCATGAGCAGTTCTTC. Translating it yields CASSRDRDIHEQFF. This chain connects TRBV27 to TRBJ2-1; 9 bases match TRBD1. The germline CDR1 and CDR2 sequences are MNHEY and SMNVEV (reference sequence). The CDR3 contains 14 residues. J gave up 8 bases and V 6 bases, and 8 bases lay outside the gene matches.

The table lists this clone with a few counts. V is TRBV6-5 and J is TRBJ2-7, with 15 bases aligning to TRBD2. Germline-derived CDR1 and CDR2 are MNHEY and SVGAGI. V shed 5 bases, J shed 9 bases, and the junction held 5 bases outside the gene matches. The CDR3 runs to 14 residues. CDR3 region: CASSQGLAGGMQYF. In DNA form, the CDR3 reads TGTGCCAGCAGTCAGGGACTAGCGGGAGGTATGCAGTACTTC.